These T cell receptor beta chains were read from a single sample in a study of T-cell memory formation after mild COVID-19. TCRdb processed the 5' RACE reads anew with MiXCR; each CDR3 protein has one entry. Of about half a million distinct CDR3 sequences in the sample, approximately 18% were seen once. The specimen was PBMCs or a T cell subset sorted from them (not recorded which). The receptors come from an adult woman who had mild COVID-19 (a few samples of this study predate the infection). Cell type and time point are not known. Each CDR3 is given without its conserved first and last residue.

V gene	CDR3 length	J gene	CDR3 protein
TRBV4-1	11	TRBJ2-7	ASSQLLAPEQY
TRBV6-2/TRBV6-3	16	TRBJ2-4	ASSYSMRELLAKNIQY
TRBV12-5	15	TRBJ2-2	ASVLVPDLAGTGELF
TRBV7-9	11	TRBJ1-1	ASIYDLGTEAF
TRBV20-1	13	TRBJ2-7	SAREETSGRYEQY
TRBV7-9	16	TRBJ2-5	ASSFRGTSGPKSGTQY
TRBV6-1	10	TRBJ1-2	ASSLGRAGYT
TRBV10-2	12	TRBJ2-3	ASSRGGSADTQY
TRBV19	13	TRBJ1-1	ASSRAGGIKTEAF
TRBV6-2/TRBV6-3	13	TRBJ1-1	ASRHTGTQSPEAF
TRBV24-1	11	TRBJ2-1	ATSDPLGNEQF
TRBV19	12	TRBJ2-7	ASSKRVDSYEQY
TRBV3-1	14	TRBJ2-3	ASSQWGNGETDTQY
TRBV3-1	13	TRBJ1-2	ASSQFRGPNYGYT
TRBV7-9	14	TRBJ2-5	ASSPRDRGPGETQY
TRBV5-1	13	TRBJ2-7	ASSRLPGQGSEQY
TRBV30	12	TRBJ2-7	AWSVGAGTGEQY
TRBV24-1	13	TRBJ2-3	ATSDLKGVTDTQY
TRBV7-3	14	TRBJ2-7	ASSSTASGNLYEQY
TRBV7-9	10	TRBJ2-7	ASRSPAGEQY
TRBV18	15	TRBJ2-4	ASRSGGGDFGENIQY
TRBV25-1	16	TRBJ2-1	ASSESMGTSEIHNEQF
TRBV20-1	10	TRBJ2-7	SARDRYYEQY
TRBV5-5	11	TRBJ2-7	ASSPEDRYEQY
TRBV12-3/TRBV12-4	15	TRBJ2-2	ASTNTDRRTNTGELF
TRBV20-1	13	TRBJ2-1	SARTTGGGYNEQF
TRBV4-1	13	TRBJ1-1	ASSQDGTGGTEAF
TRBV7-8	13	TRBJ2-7	ASTTGRGRSYEQY
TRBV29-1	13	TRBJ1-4	SVTTSGAGYEKLF
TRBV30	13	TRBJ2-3	AWSLLAGGRDTQY
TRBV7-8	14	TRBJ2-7	ASSLSFPGEVDEQY
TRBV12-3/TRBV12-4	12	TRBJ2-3	ASSVSYTGDTQY
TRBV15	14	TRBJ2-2	ATSRGPVSYTGELF